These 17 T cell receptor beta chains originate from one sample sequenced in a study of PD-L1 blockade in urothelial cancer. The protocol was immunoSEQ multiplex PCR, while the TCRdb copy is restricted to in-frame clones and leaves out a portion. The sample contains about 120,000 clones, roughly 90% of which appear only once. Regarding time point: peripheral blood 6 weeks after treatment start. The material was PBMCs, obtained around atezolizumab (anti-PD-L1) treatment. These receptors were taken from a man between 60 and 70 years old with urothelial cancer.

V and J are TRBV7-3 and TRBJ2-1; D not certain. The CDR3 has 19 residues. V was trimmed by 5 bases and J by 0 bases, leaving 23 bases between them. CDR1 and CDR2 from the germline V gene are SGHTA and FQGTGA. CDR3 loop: CASSPATMPSPSSYNEQFF. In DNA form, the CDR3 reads TGTGCCAGCAGCCCGGCAACTATGCCGTCCCCGAGCTCCTACAATGAGCAGTTCTTC.

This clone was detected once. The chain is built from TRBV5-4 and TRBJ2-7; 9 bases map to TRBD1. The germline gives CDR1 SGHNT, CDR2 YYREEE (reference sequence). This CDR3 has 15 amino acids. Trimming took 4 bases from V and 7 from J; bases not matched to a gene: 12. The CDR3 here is CASSPGTGTFSEQYF. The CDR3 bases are TGTGCCAGCAGCCCTGGGACAGGGACCTTCAGTGAGCAGTACTTC.

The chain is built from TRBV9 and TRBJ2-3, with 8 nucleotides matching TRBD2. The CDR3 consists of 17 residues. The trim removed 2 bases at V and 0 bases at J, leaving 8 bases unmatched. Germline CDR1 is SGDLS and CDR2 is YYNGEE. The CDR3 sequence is CASSVIAGKFSTDTQYF. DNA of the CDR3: TGTGCCAGCAGCGTTATAGCGGGAAAATTTAGCACAGATACGCAGTATTTT. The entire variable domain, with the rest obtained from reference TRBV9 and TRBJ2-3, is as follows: DSGVTQTPKHLITATGQRVTLRCSPRSGDLSVYWYQQSLDQGLQFLIQYYNGEERAKGNILERFSAQQFPDLHSELNLSSLELGDSALYFCASSVIAGKFSTDTQYFGPGTRLTVL.

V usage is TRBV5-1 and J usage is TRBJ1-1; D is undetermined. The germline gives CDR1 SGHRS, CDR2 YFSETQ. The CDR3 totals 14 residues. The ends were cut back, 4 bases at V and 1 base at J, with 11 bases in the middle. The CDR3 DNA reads TGCGCCAGCAGCCCCAGTCGTAAGAACACTGAAGCTTTCTTT. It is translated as CASSPSRKNTEAFF. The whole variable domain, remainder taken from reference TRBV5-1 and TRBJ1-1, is KAGVTQTPRYLIKTRGQQVTLSCSPISGHRSVSWYQQTPGQGLQFLFEYFSETQRNKGNFPGRFSGRQFSNSRSEMNVSTLELGDSALYLCASSPSRKNTEAFFGQGTRLTVV.

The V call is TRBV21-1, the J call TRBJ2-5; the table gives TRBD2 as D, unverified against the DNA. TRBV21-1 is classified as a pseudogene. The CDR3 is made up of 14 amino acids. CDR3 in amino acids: CASRGERGGETQYF. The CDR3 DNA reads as TGTGCCAGCAGGGGGGAAAGGGGGGGAGAGACCCAGTACTTC.

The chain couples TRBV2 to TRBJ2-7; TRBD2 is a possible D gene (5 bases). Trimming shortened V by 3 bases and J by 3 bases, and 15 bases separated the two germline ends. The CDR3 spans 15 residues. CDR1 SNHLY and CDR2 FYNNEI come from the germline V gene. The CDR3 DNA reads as TGTGCCAGCAGTGATGGTTGGGGAGAGATCTACGAGCAGTACTTC. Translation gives CASSDGWGEIYEQYF.

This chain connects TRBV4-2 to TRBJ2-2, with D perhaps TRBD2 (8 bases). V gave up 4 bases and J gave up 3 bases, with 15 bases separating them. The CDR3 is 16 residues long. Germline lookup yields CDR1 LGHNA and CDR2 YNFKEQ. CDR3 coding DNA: TGTGCCAGCAGCCCCCGGGAGGGGGCTGACACCGGGGAGCTGTTTTTT. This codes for CASSPREGADTGELFF.

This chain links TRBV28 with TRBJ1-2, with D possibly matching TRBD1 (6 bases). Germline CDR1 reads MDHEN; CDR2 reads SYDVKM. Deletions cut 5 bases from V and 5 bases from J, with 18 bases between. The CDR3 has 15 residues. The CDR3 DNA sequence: TGTGCCAGCAGTCCGGGGCAGGGGTTGAGGTATGGCTACACCTTC. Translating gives CASSPGQGLRYGYTF.

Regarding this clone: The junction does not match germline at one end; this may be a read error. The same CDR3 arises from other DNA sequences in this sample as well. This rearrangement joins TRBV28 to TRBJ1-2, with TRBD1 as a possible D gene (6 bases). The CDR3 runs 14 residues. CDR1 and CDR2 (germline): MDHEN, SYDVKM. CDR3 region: CASRDRLAYYGYTF. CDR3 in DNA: TGTGCCAGCAGGGACAGACTAGCGTACTATGGTTACACCTTC.

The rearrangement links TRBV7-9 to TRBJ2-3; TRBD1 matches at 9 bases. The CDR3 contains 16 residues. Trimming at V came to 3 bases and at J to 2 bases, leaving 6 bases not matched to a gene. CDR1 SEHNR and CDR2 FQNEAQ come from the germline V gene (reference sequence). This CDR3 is CASSFRGQGFTDTQYF. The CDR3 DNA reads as TGTGCCAGCAGCTTCCGGGGACAGGGATTCACAGATACGCAGTATTTT.

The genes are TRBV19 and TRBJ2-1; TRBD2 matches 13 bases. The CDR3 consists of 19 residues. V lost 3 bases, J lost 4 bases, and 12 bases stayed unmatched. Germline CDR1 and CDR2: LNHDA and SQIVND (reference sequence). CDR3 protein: CASSIFAPGLAGSYNEQFF. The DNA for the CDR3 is TGTGCCAGTAGTATCTTTGCCCCGGGACTAGCGGGATCGTACAATGAGCAGTTCTTC.

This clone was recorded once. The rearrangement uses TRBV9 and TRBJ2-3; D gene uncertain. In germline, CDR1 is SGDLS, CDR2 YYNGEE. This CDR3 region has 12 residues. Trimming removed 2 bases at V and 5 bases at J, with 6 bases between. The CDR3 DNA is TGTGCCAGCAGCGTTTCGGTAGATACGCAGTATTTT. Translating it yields CASSVSVDTQYF.

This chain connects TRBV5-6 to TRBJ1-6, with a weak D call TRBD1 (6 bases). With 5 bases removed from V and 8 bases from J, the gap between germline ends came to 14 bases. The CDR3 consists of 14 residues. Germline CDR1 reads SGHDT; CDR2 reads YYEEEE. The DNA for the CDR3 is TGTGCCAGCAGTTCGCTCAGGGGACATTCACCCCTCCACTTT. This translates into CASSSLRGHSPLHF.

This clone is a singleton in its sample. CDR3 DNA: TGCGCCAGCAGCTCGTCGCGGCCCCCCGTTAGACTAGCGGGGACCGGGGAGCTGTTTTTT. It is translated as CASSSSRPPVRLAGTGELFF. The rearrangement uses TRBV5-1 and TRBJ2-2; TRBD2 matches at 11 bases. This CDR3 has 20 amino acids. Germline V gives CDR1 SGHRS, CDR2 YFSETQ. Unmatched junction bases numbered 18, after V lost 3 bases and J lost 5 bases.

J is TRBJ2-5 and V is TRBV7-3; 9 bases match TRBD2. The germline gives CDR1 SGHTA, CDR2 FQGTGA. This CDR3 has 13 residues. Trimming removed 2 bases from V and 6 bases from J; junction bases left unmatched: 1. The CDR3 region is CASSLAGGQTQYF. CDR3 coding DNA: TGTGCCAGCAGCTTAGCGGGAGGGCAGACCCAGTACTTC.

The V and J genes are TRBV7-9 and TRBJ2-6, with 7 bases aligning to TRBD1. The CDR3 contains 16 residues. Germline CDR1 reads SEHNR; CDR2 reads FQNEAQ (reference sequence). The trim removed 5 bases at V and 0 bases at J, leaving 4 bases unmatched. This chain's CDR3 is CASSQGQVSGANVLTF. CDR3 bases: TGTGCCAGCAGCCAAGGACAGGTCTCTGGGGCCAACGTCCTGACTTTC.

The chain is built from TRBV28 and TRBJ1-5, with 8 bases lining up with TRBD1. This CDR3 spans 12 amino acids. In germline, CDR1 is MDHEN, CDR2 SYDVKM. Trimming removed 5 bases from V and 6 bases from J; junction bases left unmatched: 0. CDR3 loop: CASSGQGQPQHF. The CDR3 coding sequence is TGTGCCAGCAGTGGACAGGGTCAGCCCCAGCATTTT.